This T cell receptor beta chain came from a study of blood T cell repertoires in COVID-19. Germline CDR1 is MNHEY and CDR2 is SVGEGT. V lost 4 bases and J lost 5, with 12 bases in between. CDR3 length: 13 amino acids. The table came from immunoSEQ multiplex PCR; TCRdb's copy has only in-frame clones and leaves some out. The table shows nearly 30,000 clones, with 90% occurring only once. The J gene is TRBJ2-7, the V gene TRBV6-2 or TRBV6-3, with D possibly TRBD1 on 5 matching bases. This receptor was obtained from a man in his 70s with active or convalescent COVID-19. The sequencing sample was made of peripheral blood. The CDR3 sequence: CASSFQGFNEQYF. Here the CDR3 DNA reads TGTGCCAGCAGTTTCCAGGGTTTCAACGAGCAGTACTTC.